Listed here is a single TCR beta chain. A sample-barcoded 5' primer and a J-beta primer mix were used in a second PCR of roughly 7 to 11 cycles. TCRdb fed the 5' RACE reads into MiXCR, producing one record per CDR3 protein. In the table there are fewer than 2 million distinct CDR3 sequences, more than 35% of which are singletons. The data were obtained in a study of blood T cells in healthy people across ages. Germline V gives CDR1 LGHDT, CDR2 YNNKEL (reference sequence). The V end lost 1 base, the J end lost 5 bases, and 14 bases lay between the germline ends. The CDR3 is 16 amino acids. The origin of this receptor is a human donor in good health. J is TRBJ2-2 and V is TRBV3-1; the D is unclear. Sequenced input: blood. The CDR3 sequence: CASSQVPDPGTGELFF. The CDR3 DNA is TGTGCCAGCAGCCAAGTTCCGGACCCAGGAACCGGGGAGCTGTTTTTT.